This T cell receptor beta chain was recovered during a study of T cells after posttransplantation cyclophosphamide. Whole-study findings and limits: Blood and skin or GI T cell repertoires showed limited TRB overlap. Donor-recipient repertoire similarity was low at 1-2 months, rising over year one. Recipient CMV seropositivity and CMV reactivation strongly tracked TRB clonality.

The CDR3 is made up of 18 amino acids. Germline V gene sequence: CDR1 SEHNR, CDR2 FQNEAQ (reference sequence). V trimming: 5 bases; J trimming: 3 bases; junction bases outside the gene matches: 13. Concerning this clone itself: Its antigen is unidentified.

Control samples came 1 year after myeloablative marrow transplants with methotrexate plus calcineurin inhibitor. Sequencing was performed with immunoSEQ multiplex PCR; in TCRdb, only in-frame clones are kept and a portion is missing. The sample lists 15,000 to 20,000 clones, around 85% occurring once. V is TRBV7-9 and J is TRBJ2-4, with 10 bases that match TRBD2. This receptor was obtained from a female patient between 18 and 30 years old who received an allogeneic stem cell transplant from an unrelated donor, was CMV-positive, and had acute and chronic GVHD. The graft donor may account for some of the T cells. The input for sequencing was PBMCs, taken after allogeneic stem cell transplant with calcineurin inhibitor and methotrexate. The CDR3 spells CASSTNALAGEGKNIQYF. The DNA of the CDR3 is TGTGCCAGCAGCACAAATGCCCTAGCGGGAGAGGGCAAAAACATTCAGTACTTC.